The clone carrying this T cell receptor beta chain was observed a few times. This record comes from a study of T-cell memory formation after mild COVID-19. V was clipped by 2 bases and J by 2 bases, with 20 bases between them. CDR1 and CDR2 from the germline V gene are LGHNA and YSLEER. This CDR3 has 18 residues. 5'RACE with constant-segment primers yielded barcoded, UMI-tagged TCR alpha and TCR beta cDNA libraries. TCRdb reprocessed the 5' RACE reads with MiXCR, giving one entry per CDR3 protein. The sample records hundreds of thousands of distinct CDR3 sequences, roughly an eighth being singletons. Source material: PBMCs or a T cell subset sorted from them (not recorded which). The V call is TRBV4-3, the J call TRBJ2-3; D is ambiguous. This TCR came from a young man who had mild COVID-19 (a few samples of this study predate the infection). Cell type and time point are not known. The CDR3 loop is CASSQTPVPSYPTDTQYF. The CDR3 region has the DNA TGCGCCAGCAGCCAAACCCCCGTACCCTCTTACCCCACAGATACGCAGTATTTT.